The sequence of this TCR beta chain was determined in a study of radiation and T cells in renal cell carcinoma. The time point was: baseline pretreatment blood. Sample treatment: 15 Gy SBRT to primary tumor, nephrectomy 4 weeks later. Generated by immunoSEQ multiplex PCR, the TCRdb table keeps only in-frame clones and is missing some. The table includes roughly 100,000 clones, 82% detected once. The source was blood, collected from a patient whose treatment included radiotherapy and nephrectomy. The origin of this receptor is a man in his 60s with renal cell carcinoma.

The CDR3 reads CASSPPGQSSTYNEQFF. As DNA, the CDR3 is TGTGCCAGCAGTCCCCCAGGACAATCCTCAACCTACAATGAGCAGTTCTTC. The chain recombines TRBV28 with TRBJ2-1; D is perhaps TRBD1 (5 bases). The CDR3 spans 17 residues. Germline assignment: CDR1 MDHEN and CDR2 SYDVKM. The V end lost 5 bases, the J end lost 2 bases, and 19 bases lay between the germline ends.